The 15 T cell receptor beta chains given below trace back to one sample, sequenced in a study of blood T cell repertoires in COVID-19. Sequenced by immunoSEQ multiplex PCR; TCRdb stores in-frame clones only, minus some. Among some 290,000 clones, about nine tenths were seen once, and the ten largest hold 11%. The sample was peripheral blood. These TCRs come from a woman under 40 with COVID-19, enrolled during active disease.

The V and J genes are TRBV27 and TRBJ2-5; the D gene is possibly TRBD1 (6 bases). V was shortened by 4 bases and J by 2 bases, with 14 bases between the two germline ends. Germline V gene lookup returns CDR1 MNHEY and CDR2 SMNVEV (reference sequence). The CDR3 contains 15 residues. The CDR3, as DNA: TGTGCCAGCAGTTATCTCCGGGACAAGCAAGAGACCCAGTACTTC. Its translation: CASSYLRDKQETQYF.

This clone was detected only once. The chain recombines TRBV4-3 with TRBJ1-4; TRBD1 agrees at 7 bases. The CDR3 has 15 residues. The ends lost 4 bases at V and 5 bases at J; junction bases unmatched: 7. Germline CDR1 LGHNA, CDR2 YSLEER. As DNA, the CDR3 is TGCGCCAGCAGCCTAATGACAGGGACAAATGAAAAACTGTTTTTT. Its protein is CASSLMTGTNEKLFF.

Comment on this clone: Lacking the conserved final phenylalanine or tryptophan, this CDR3 likely reflects a read error. Because the CDR3's place on the DNA is in doubt, the DNA is left out and the CDR3 is given as listed by TCRdb. This chain joins TRBV5-6 and TRBJ2-7; TRBD1 reflects the table's D call only, with no check against the DNA. From germline, CDR1 is SGHDT and CDR2 YYEEEE. Ends included, the CDR3 has 11 residues. The CDR3 loop reads CASTMRGTGAT.

V is TRBV6-5 and J is TRBJ2-2; D might be TRBD2 (6 bases). Germline V CDR1 and CDR2: MNHEY, SVGAGI. The ends were cut back, 8 bases at V and 2 bases at J, with 15 bases in the middle. The CDR3 runs to 15 residues. The CDR3 here is CASRGGTLNTGELFF. DNA for the CDR3: TGTGCCAGCCGAGGAGGGACTCTAAACACCGGGGAGCTGTTTTTT.

V is TRBV27 and J is TRBJ1-6; D is possibly TRBD1 (5 bases). CDR1 is MNHEY and CDR2 is SMNVEV in the germline V gene (reference sequence). There are 15 residues in the CDR3. Trimming left V 4 bases short and J 9 bases short, with 16 bases between. The CDR3 DNA is TGTGCCAGCAGTTGGTCCGGGGGGGAAGGTTCACCCCTCCACTTT. Translating it yields CASSWSGGEGSPLHF.

This chain connects TRBV11-2 to TRBJ1-1, with D maybe TRBD1 (5 bases). The CDR3 extends over 15 amino acids. Germline CDR1 and CDR2: SGHAT and FQNNGV. Trimming pared 5 bases from V and 0 bases from J, leaving 13 bases between. In DNA form, the CDR3 reads TGTGCCAGCAGCCGAACAGGCAGCATGAACACTGAAGCTTTCTTT. Protein: CASSRTGSMNTEAFF.

J is TRBJ2-3 and V is TRBV2; 9 bases are a match to TRBD2. Germline trimming cut 9 bases from V and 7 bases from J; bases unmatched to any gene: 11. There are 14 residues in the CDR3. Germline V gene data show CDR1 as SNHLY and CDR2 as FYNNEI. The DNA for the CDR3 is TGTGCCAGTCTGAACGCGGGAGGGCCGAATACGCAGTATTTT. It is translated as CASLNAGGPNTQYF. Full variable domain (missing parts from reference TRBV2 and TRBJ2-3): EPEVTQTPSHQVTQMGQEVILRCVPISNHLYFYWYRQILGQKVEFLVSFYNNEISEKSEIFDDQFSVERPDGSNFTLKIRSTKLEDSAMYFCASLNAGGPNTQYFGPGTRLTVL.

V usage is TRBV10-1 and J usage is TRBJ2-1; TRBD1 agrees at 9 bases. This CDR3 has 16 amino acids. Germline V gene sequence: CDR1 WNHNN, CDR2 SYGVQD (reference sequence). The trim removed 5 bases at V and 6 bases at J, leaving 11 bases unmatched. The CDR3: CASSSSGTGKGNEQFF. Here the CDR3 DNA reads TGCGCCAGCAGTTCATCCGGGACAGGGAAGGGCAATGAGCAGTTCTTC.

The chain combines TRBV7-2 with TRBJ2-1; 7 nucleotides line up with TRBD2. CDR3 length: 15 residues. V lost 3 bases, J lost 7 bases, and 9 bases stayed unmatched. Germline V gene data show CDR1 as SGHTA and CDR2 as FQGNSA. DNA of the CDR3: TGTGCCAGCAGCTTGGGTGCGGGAGCGGGGAATGAGCAGTTCTTC. Protein: CASSLGAGAGNEQFF.

V and J are TRBV11-2 and TRBJ2-1, with 7 bases lining up with TRBD1. In germline, CDR1 is SGHAT, CDR2 FQNNGV. This CDR3 has 15 residues. Unmatched junction bases numbered 10, after V lost 5 bases and J lost 6 bases. As DNA, the CDR3 is TGTGCCAGCAGCCCTGGGCAGGGGGTGGTCAATGAGCAGTTCTTC. As protein: CASSPGQGVVNEQFF.

This clone has just one count. The chain is built from TRBV2 and TRBJ2-3, with 9 bases that match TRBD2. The CDR3 totals 17 residues. The germline gives CDR1 SNHLY, CDR2 FYNNEI. V shed 6 bases and J 1 base; nucleotides not matched to a gene: 11. The CDR3 coding sequence is TGTGCCAGCAGGACACCGGGGCGGGAGGGTGGCACAGATACGCAGTATTTT. This codes for CASRTPGREGGTDTQYF.

This clone has a single count. The chain combines TRBV7-9 with TRBJ1-5; 9 nucleotides agree with TRBD1. Per the germline V gene, CDR1 is SEHNR and CDR2 is FQNEAQ (reference sequence). CDR3 length: 17 residues. V was pared by 0 bases and J by 7 bases, with 10 bases of the junction left unmatched. The CDR3 nucleotides are TGTGCCAGCAGCTTAGCGCTAGGGACAGGGAGGGAACAGCCCCAGCATTTT. Translation: CASSLALGTGREQPQHF.

V and J are TRBV4-3 and TRBJ1-1; perhaps TRBD1 as D (5 bases). Per the germline V gene, CDR1 is LGHNA and CDR2 is YSLEER. The CDR3 has 15 residues. Trimming left V 1 base short and J 4 bases short, with 13 bases between. In DNA form, the CDR3 reads TGCGCCAGCAGCCAAGTCGGCGGGGCCCTCACTGAAGCTTTCTTT. Translating it yields CASSQVGGALTEAFF.

This rearrangement joins TRBV9 to TRBJ2-7; 13 nucleotides match TRBD2. Trimming at V came to 4 bases and at J to 3 bases, leaving 7 bases not matched to a gene. This CDR3 has 16 residues. CDR1 is SGDLS and CDR2 is YYNGEE in the germline V gene. CDR3 in amino acids: CASSIGTSGIDYEQYF. Written as DNA, the CDR3 is TGTGCCAGCAGCATAGGGACTAGCGGGATTGACTACGAGCAGTACTTC.

This sequence joins TRBV2 and TRBJ2-5; D unresolved. CDR3 length equals 10 residues. Germline CDR1 and CDR2: SNHLY and FYNNEI. The V end was cut by 8 bases, the J end by 5 bases, with 6 bases between. CDR3 coding DNA: TGTGCCAGCCAATTGGAGACCCAGTACTTC. This sequence encodes CASQLETQYF.